Each of the 20 T cell receptor beta chains below was sequenced from the same sample in a study of cytomegalovirus exposure and HLA in healthy donors. The PCR ran on 60 Vbeta and 13 Jbeta primers. Assay: immunoSEQ multiplex PCR; the TCRdb copy retains only in-frame clones and omits some. The sample gives approximately 200,000 clones, roughly 77% of which show up once; 2.5% to 4% is in the top ten. Sample: PBMCs. Receptors were obtained from a woman aged 30 to 39 in good health and CMV-seropositive.

V gene TRBV27 combines with J gene TRBJ2-7; 8 nucleotides align to TRBD2. Germline V gene lookup returns CDR1 MNHEY and CDR2 SMNVEV (reference sequence). The V segment lost 5 bases and the J segment 5 bases; nucleotides outside the gene matches: 8. The CDR3 contains 14 residues. CDR3 protein: CASSLGLVRDEQYF. The CDR3 DNA follows: TGTGCCAGCAGTCTGGGACTAGTAAGGGACGAGCAGTACTTC.

The rearrangement links TRBV7-9 to TRBJ1-2; D is undetermined. Germline V gives CDR1 SEHNR, CDR2 FQNEAQ (reference sequence). V lost 4 bases and J 7 bases, leaving 10 bases between the germline ends. The CDR3 totals 12 residues. The DNA for the CDR3 is TGTGCCAGCAGCTACGGGAGCTCTGGCTACACCTTC. Protein product: CASSYGSSGYTF.

The DNA for the CDR3 is TGCGCCAGCAGCTTGGTTGGGGCGAAGAACACTGAAGCTTTCTTT. Protein sequence: CASSLVGAKNTEAFF. The genes are TRBV5-1 and TRBJ1-1; D may be TRBD1 (5 bases). CDR1 is SGHRS and CDR2 is YFSETQ in the germline V gene. This CDR3 is built from 15 residues. With 0 bases removed from V and 1 base from J, the gap between germline ends came to 10 bases.

This chain links TRBV6-1 with TRBJ2-2; TRBD2 is a possible D gene (5 bases). The V end lost 4 bases, the J end lost 2 bases, and 11 bases lay between the germline ends. The CDR3 is 15 amino acids. Germline CDR1 reads MNHNS; CDR2 reads SASEGT. The CDR3 is CASSARTQNTGELFF. CDR3 DNA: TGTGCCAGCAGTGCAAGGACTCAAAACACCGGGGAGCTGTTTTTT.

The CDR3 DNA reads TGTGCCAGCAGCAAAGGACTAGCGGCTGAGACCCAGTACTTC. As protein: CASSKGLAAETQYF. J is TRBJ2-5 and V is TRBV14; 10 bases are shared with TRBD2. The CDR3 spans 14 residues. CDR1 SGHDN and CDR2 FVKESK come from the germline V gene. With V trimmed by 5 bases and J by 5 bases, 5 bases remained unmatched. Together with reference TRBV14 and TRBJ2-5, the CDR3 gives the full variable domain: EAGVTQFPSHSVIEKGQTVTLRCDPISGHDNLYWYRRVMGKEIKFLLHFVKESKQDESGMPNNRFLAERTGGTYSTLKVQPAELEDSGVYFCASSKGLAAETQYFGPGTRLLVL.

The chain recombines TRBV4-2 with TRBJ2-1; 13 bases fit TRBD2. The germline CDR1 and CDR2 sequences are LGHNA and YNFKEQ. V was clipped by 5 bases and J by 5 bases; unmatched bases: 9. The CDR3 length is 17 residues. DNA of the CDR3: TGTGCCAGCAGCATCACAGGGACTAGCGGGGTAAACAATGAGCAGTTCTTC. Translation: CASSITGTSGVNNEQFF.

This clone was observed a few times. The rearrangement joins TRBV7-6 to TRBJ2-7, with 9 bases matching TRBD1. Germline values: CDR1 SGHVS, CDR2 FNYEAQ. The CDR3 is 16 amino acids. The junction had 11 bases not matched to a gene; V was cut back by 5 bases and J by 3 bases. DNA of the CDR3: TGTGCCAGCAGCCCAAAAAGAGGACAGGGGAACTACGAGCAGTACTTC. It translates to CASSPKRGQGNYEQYF.

The chain recombines TRBV27 with TRBJ2-5; tentatively, D is TRBD1 (6 bases). TRBJ2-7 matches the DNA end more closely, so the J call is doubtful. There are 16 residues in the CDR3. Germline V gene lookup returns CDR1 MNHEY and CDR2 SMNVEV (reference sequence). Here the CDR3 reads CASSLELGTGSDEQYF. The CDR3 DNA is TGTGCCAGCAGTTTAGAGTTAGGAACAGGGTCCGACGAGCAGTACTTC.

This clone was seen a handful of times. The J gene is TRBJ1-5, the V gene TRBV4-1, with a weak D call TRBD1 (5 bases). The CDR3 totals 16 residues. Per germline, CDR1 MGHRA and CDR2 YSYEKL. V was pared by 2 bases and J by 4 bases, with 15 bases between. Here the CDR3 reads CASSQSAQGENQPQHF. The CDR3 coding sequence is TGCGCCAGCAGCCAATCGGCCCAGGGTGAGAATCAGCCCCAGCATTTT.

The chain is built from TRBV18 and TRBJ2-2; D perhaps matches TRBD1 (5 bases). The CDR3 runs to 14 residues. The V gene's germline CDR1 is KGHSH and CDR2 LQKENI. V lost 4 bases and J 4 bases, leaving 10 bases between the germline ends. This chain's CDR3 is CASSLDRSTGELFF. CDR3 bases: TGTGCCAGCTCACTAGACAGAAGCACCGGGGAGCTGTTTTTT.

The chain has TRBV10-1 and TRBJ2-5, with 7 bases aligning to TRBD2. The J segment lost 5 bases and the V segment lost 8 bases, leaving 5 bases of the junction unmatched. The CDR3 is made up of 12 amino acids. Per the germline V gene, CDR1 is WNHNN and CDR2 is SYGVQD (reference sequence). This CDR3 is CASGREKETQYF. The CDR3 region has the DNA TGCGCCAGCGGGAGGGAGAAGGAGACCCAGTACTTC.

The table lists this clone with a few counts. The sample carries other DNA sequences with the same CDR3. The chain uses TRBV7-2 and TRBJ1-5, with 7 nucleotides matching TRBD1. Trimming cost V 5 bases and J 7 bases; bases outside gene matches: 5. The CDR3 totals 13 residues. CDR1 is SGHTA, CDR2 FQGNSA, per germline. The CDR3 spells CASSPQGNQPQHF. As DNA, the CDR3 is TGTGCCAGCAGCCCACAGGGGAACCAGCCCCAGCATTTT.

The gene calls are TRBV27 and TRBJ2-1; TRBD2 might be the D (6 bases). With 5 bases removed from V and 8 bases from J, the gap between germline ends came to 19 bases. CDR1 MNHEY and CDR2 SMNVEV come from the germline V gene (reference sequence). This CDR3 region has 15 residues. CDR3 DNA sequence: TGTGCCAGCAGTCCAAGACTAGGCACGAACCATGAGCAGTTCTTC. It translates to CASSPRLGTNHEQFF.

The rearrangement joins TRBV7-9 to TRBJ2-7; D gene unclear. Germline-derived CDR1 and CDR2 are SEHNR and FQNEAQ (reference sequence). The CDR3 runs to 12 residues. V was clipped by 4 bases and J by 0 bases, with 4 bases between them. In DNA form, the CDR3 reads TGTGCCAGCAGCTCTTTCTCCTACGAGCAGTACTTC. This translates into CASSSFSYEQYF. Combining the CDR3 with reference TRBV7-9 and TRBJ2-7 gives the whole variable domain DTGVSQNPRHKITKRGQNVTFRCDPISEHNRLYWYRQTLGQGPEFLTYFQNEAQLEKSRLLSDRFSAERPKGSFSTLEIQRTEQGDSAMYLCASSSFSYEQYFGPGTRLTVT.

This chain uses TRBV28 with TRBJ1-5; no firm D call. With 5 bases removed from V and 3 bases from J, the gap between germline ends came to 11 bases. This CDR3 is built from 14 residues. The germline CDR1 and CDR2 sequences are MDHEN and SYDVKM. The CDR3: CASSRPGLNQPQHF. DNA of the CDR3: TGTGCCAGCAGTCGCCCTGGCCTCAATCAGCCCCAGCATTTT.

This sequence joins TRBV19 and TRBJ1-5; 7 positions agree with TRBD1. This CDR3 has 15 amino acids. The junction had 8 bases not matched to a gene; V was cut back by 7 bases and J by 2 bases. Germline V CDR1 and CDR2: LNHDA, SQIVND (reference sequence). CDR3 protein: CASTSTGNGNQPQHF. CDR3 bases: TGTGCCAGTACCTCGACAGGGAACGGCAATCAGCCCCAGCATTTT.

A few counts support this clone. CDR3 sequence reads: CATSRRVGAGRTDEQYF. DNA for the CDR3: TGTGCCACCAGCCGTCGGGTCGGAGCAGGGAGGACCGACGAGCAGTACTTC. The chain links TRBV15 to TRBJ2-5; possible D gene TRBD2, 6 bases. The end of the DNA is better explained by TRBJ2-7, so the J call may be wrong. This CDR3 contains 17 residues. The V gene's germline CDR1 is LNHNV and CDR2 YYDKDF (reference sequence).

This chain connects TRBV6-5 to TRBJ1-5, with D possibly being TRBD1 (5 bases). Germline assignment: CDR1 MNHEY and CDR2 SVGAGI. This CDR3 is 13 amino acids long. Trimming took 6 bases from V and 5 from J, leaving 11 bases between them. The CDR3 coding sequence is TGTGCCAGCAGAGACCAGGGATATCAGCCCCAGCATTTT. It codes for CASRDQGYQPQHF.

The V call is TRBV6-5, the J call TRBJ1-5; 8 bases are shared with TRBD1. The CDR3 loop spans 14 amino acids. The V segment lost 5 bases and the J segment 5 bases; nucleotides outside the gene matches: 5. Germline values: CDR1 MNHEY, CDR2 SVGAGI. The CDR3, as DNA: TGTGCCAGCAGTCAAGACAGGGGATATCAGCCCCAGCATTTT. Translated, it gives CASSQDRGYQPQHF.

Only a few counts were recorded for this clone. The CDR3 region is CASSTGTGYEETQYF. CDR3 sequence (DNA): TGTGCCAGTAGTACCGGGACAGGGTATGAAGAGACCCAGTACTTC. The chain employs TRBV19 and TRBJ2-5, with 9 nucleotides matching TRBD1. The germline gives CDR1 LNHDA, CDR2 SQIVND (reference sequence). The CDR3 extends over 15 amino acids. J gave up 3 bases and V 4 bases, and 6 bases lay outside the gene matches. Looking up the rest from reference TRBV19 and TRBJ2-5 gives the full variable domain: DGGITQSPKYLFRKEGQNVTLSCEQNLNHDAMYWYRQDPGQGLRLIYYSQIVNDFQKGDIAEGYSVSREKKESFPLTVTSAQKNPTAFYLCASSTGTGYEETQYFGPGTRLLVL.